What follows are 18 T cell receptor beta chains derived from one specimen sequenced in a study of regulatory T cells in long-lasting Graves disease. To make TCR beta libraries, researchers used iRepertoire HTBI primers and Arm-PCR of CDR3 regions. TCRdb re-called the multiplex PCR reads through MiXCR, storing one row per CDR3 protein. Of about 440,000 distinct CDR3 sequences listed, approximately 15% are singletons. Sample time point: newly diagnosed GD, antithyroid drugs for less than 3 months. Generation of the TCR library employed RNA extracted from PBMCs. The sample was also reused in another study, on T cells in Graves' hyperthyroidism and ophthalmopathy.

The specimen comprised peripheral blood mononuclear cells (PBMCs), sampled at new diagnosis, from a patient treated with antithyroid drugs. The receptor set was obtained from a woman aged 25 to 39 with Graves disease.

At least ten counts were recorded for this clonotype. This chain links TRBV3-1 with TRBJ2-3, with no clear D. The V and J ends lost 4 bases and 0 bases respectively, with 17 bases between them. From germline, CDR1 is LGHDT and CDR2 YNNKEL (reference sequence). The CDR3 totals 17 residues. In nucleotides, the CDR3 is TGTGCCAGCAGCCGTCAGTCCCTTGGTACTAGCACAGATACGCAGTATTTT. Amino acids: CASSRQSLGTSTDTQYF.

The rearrangement uses TRBV9 and TRBJ2-1; possibly TRBD2 for D (5 bases). Germline assignment: CDR1 SGDLS and CDR2 YYNGEE. Trimming stripped 0 bases from V and 5 bases from J, with 12 bases between. The CDR3 contains 15 residues. Here the CDR3 reads CASSVVGGSHNEQFF. The CDR3, as DNA: TGTGCCAGCAGCGTAGTTGGCGGGTCCCACAATGAGCAGTTCTTC.

The chain is built from TRBV5-1 and TRBJ2-5, with D perhaps TRBD2 (5 bases). Trimming removed 5 bases at V and 0 bases at J, with 11 bases between. Germline V gene data show CDR1 as SGHRS and CDR2 as YFSETQ. The CDR3 extends over 14 amino acids. The DNA for the CDR3 is TGCGCCAGCAGTCCCTCCGGGGACCAAGAGACCCAGTACTTC. Translated, it gives CASSPSGDQETQYF.

Many counts were recorded for this clonotype. V and J are TRBV24-1 and TRBJ2-3, with 7 bases aligning to TRBD2. Germline assignment: CDR1 KGHDR and CDR2 SFDVKD. After removal of 0 bases from V and 4 bases from J, the junction contained 6 bases not matched to a gene. The CDR3 has 16 amino acids. The CDR3 nucleotides are TGTGCCACCAGTGATTTGAAGCGGGATCCTTCAGATACGCAGTATTTT. Amino acids: CATSDLKRDPSDTQYF.

In its sample, this clonotype was seen a few times. In DNA form, the CDR3 reads TGTGCCAGCAGTTACGGGGGAGTAGATACGCAGTATTTT. This gives the protein CASSYGGVDTQYF. The chain couples TRBV6-2 or TRBV6-3 to TRBJ2-3, with D possibly being TRBD1 or TRBD2 (5 bases each). The germline V gene has CDR1 MNHEY and CDR2 SVGEGT. The CDR3 totals 13 residues. V dropped 2 bases and J dropped 5 bases, with 8 bases sitting between them.

This clonotype was detected many times. The V call is TRBV30, the J call TRBJ2-3; D possibly corresponds to TRBD2 (6 bases). The V end lost 5 bases, the J end lost 0 bases, and 6 bases lay between the germline ends. The CDR3 loop spans 12 amino acids. Germline CDR1 and CDR2: GTSNPN and SVGIG (reference sequence). The CDR3 loop reads CAWGTSTDTQYF. The CDR3 nucleotides read TGTGCCTGGGGGACTAGCACAGATACGCAGTATTTT.

This clonotype was seen more than once but under ten times. The chain couples TRBV20-1 to TRBJ2-1, with D possibly TRBD2 on 7 matching bases. CDR1 and CDR2 (germline): DFQATT, SNEGSKA (reference sequence). This CDR3 has 14 amino acids. Trimming removed 6 bases at V and 9 bases at J, with 21 bases between. DNA of the CDR3: TGCAGTGCGGAGGGGGGAGGGCAGTGGGTTGAGCAGTTCTTC. It encodes CSAEGGGQWVEQFF.

This clonotype was counted ten times or more. The chain carries TRBV6-1 and TRBJ2-3; 8 nucleotides align to TRBD1. The CDR3 is 17 residues long. Germline V lookup: CDR1 MNHNS, CDR2 SASEGT. J was trimmed by 3 bases and V by 4 bases; bases with no gene match: 12. CDR3 sequence reads: CASSVPGQGAWTDTQYF. In DNA, the CDR3 is TGTGCCAGCAGTGTACCGGGCCAGGGGGCTTGGACAGATACGCAGTATTTT.

The rearrangement uses TRBV6-2 or TRBV6-3 and TRBJ2-1; TRBD2 matches 7 bases. The J call could be wrong; TRBJ2-5 is a better fit for the DNA end. CDR1 is MNHEY, CDR2 SVGEGT, per germline. The CDR3 runs 14 residues. Here the CDR3 reads CASGGVLKQETQYF. The CDR3 nucleotides are TGTGCCAGCGGGGGGGTACTCAAACAAGAGACCCAGTACTTC.

This clonotype was recorded a few times. V and J are TRBV7-6 and TRBJ2-7; D gene unclear. The CDR3 covers 15 residues. Between the trimmed V and J ends, which lost 0 bases and 3 bases, there was a span of 12 bases. The germline gives CDR1 SGHVS, CDR2 FNYEAQ. The CDR3 DNA sequence: TGTGCCAGCAGCTTAGCATCCGACGGGCTCTACGAGCAGTACTTC. Protein: CASSLASDGLYEQYF.

This clonotype has a count of ten or more. The chain recombines TRBV20-1 with TRBJ2-7; TRBD2 agrees at 7 bases. Per germline, CDR1 DFQATT and CDR2 SNEGSKA (reference sequence). The CDR3 is 14 residues long. V shed 2 bases and J 1 base; nucleotides not matched to a gene: 5. The CDR3 nucleotides read TGCAGTGCTAGAAAGCTAGCGGCTTCCTACGAGCAGTACTTC. Its translation is CSARKLAASYEQYF.

The sample holds many counts of this clonotype. The chain has TRBV11-3 and TRBJ2-7; D remains unclear. The CDR3 extends over 14 amino acids. The V gene's germline CDR1 is SGHNT and CDR2 YENEEA. Trimming stripped 5 bases from V and 0 bases from J, with 11 bases between. The CDR3 coding sequence is TGTGCCAGCAGCCCTACGACAATCTCCTACGAGCAGTACTTC. Residues: CASSPTTISYEQYF.

The chain carries TRBV10-3 and TRBJ1-6; no definite D call. The CDR3 is 15 amino acids. V dropped 10 bases and J dropped 0 bases, with 13 bases sitting between them. Germline CDR1 ENHRY, CDR2 SYGVKD. As DNA, the CDR3 is TGTGCCACACGCCTAGGGTTCTCCTATAATTCACCCCTCCACTTT. The encoded protein is CATRLGFSYNSPLHF.

This clonotype was detected many times. The J gene is TRBJ2-3, the V gene TRBV12-3 or TRBV12-4; D might be TRBD2 (6 bases). The CDR3 spans 17 residues. The V and J ends lost 2 bases and 1 base respectively, with 16 bases between them. As DNA, the CDR3 is TGTGCCAGCAGTTTACTACTAGCCGGGGGAGGCACAGATACGCAGTATTTT. The encoded protein is CASSLLLAGGGTDTQYF.

This clonotype was detected ten times or more. The V gene is TRBV5-1, the J gene TRBJ2-5, with 7 bases identical to TRBD2. Germline CDR1 SGHRS, CDR2 YFSETQ. With V trimmed by 0 bases and J by 0 bases, 8 bases remained unmatched. CDR3 size: 17 residues. CDR3 nucleotides: TGCGCCAGCAGCTTGGGGGCAGGGAGGGCGTACCAAGAGACCCAGTACTTC. As protein: CASSLGAGRAYQETQYF.

The chain links TRBV4-1 to TRBJ1-6, with D hard to call. V was clipped by 3 bases and J by 10 bases, with 16 bases between them. Per germline, CDR1 MGHRA and CDR2 YSYEKL. This CDR3 is built from 15 residues. The DNA of the CDR3 is TGCGCCAGCAGCCAGGCGGACGGTTGGGAATCACCCCTCCACTTT. Its translation: CASSQADGWESPLHF.

This clonotype came up a few times. This chain joins TRBV7-3 and TRBJ1-2; D remains ambiguous. The germline gives CDR1 SGHTA, CDR2 FQGTGA. CDR3 length: 14 amino acids. V was trimmed by 3 bases and J by 0 bases, leaving 8 bases between them. The CDR3 coding sequence is TGTGCCAGCAGCTTCGCGGGATCTAACTATGGCTACACCTTC. Amino acids: CASSFAGSNYGYTF.

Details on this clonotype: This may stem from a read error, because a much larger clone lies one nucleotide away. The chain employs TRBV6-2 or TRBV6-3 and TRBJ2-1; maybe TRBD1 (7 bases). Germline CDR1 and CDR2: MNHEY and SVGEGT. CDR3 length equals 15 residues. V was clipped by 3 bases and J by 5 bases, with 14 bases between them. This chain's CDR3 is CASSYDREENNEQFF. The CDR3 nucleotides read TGTGCCAGCAGTTATGACAGGGAGGAGAACAATGAGCAGTTCTTC.